The source of this T cell receptor beta chain is a study of blood T cell repertoires in COVID-19. Here immunoSEQ multiplex PCR was the method, and the copy in TCRdb shows in-frame clones only, minus some. The sample carries some 330,000 clones, roughly four fifths recorded once. This CDR3 has 15 residues. V was pared by 8 bases and J by 5 bases, with 13 bases of the junction left unmatched. From germline, CDR1 is SGHAT and CDR2 FQNNGV. The specimen sequenced was PBMCs or T cells enriched from blood (not recorded which). The TCR comes from a woman in her fifties or sixties who had recovered from COVID-19. The chain couples TRBV11-2 to TRBJ2-7; 9 bases fit TRBD1. CDR3 sequence: CASGPGWGQGDEQYF. CDR3 DNA: TGTGCCAGCGGCCCGGGGTGGGGACAGGGTGACGAGCAGTACTTC.